The source of this T cell receptor beta chain is a study of blood T cell repertoires in COVID-19. The germline V gene encodes CDR1 SEHNR and CDR2 FQNEAQ (reference sequence). The V end lost 0 bases, the J end lost 0 bases, and 6 bases lay between the germline ends. This CDR3 spans 15 amino acids. Original data processing: Amplifying reference gene primers gave estimates of nucleated cell counts. Libraries were prepared by immunoSEQ multiplex PCR; TCRdb keeps only in-frame clonotypes and omits some of them. The V and J calls and the clone size are those of that table, but D and trimming were determined from the DNA. Of 300,000 to 350,000 clones in the sample, 87% were seen once.

The rearrangement links TRBV7-9 to TRBJ1-3; D may be TRBD1 (5 bases). The sequencing sample was made of PBMCs or T cells enriched from blood (not recorded which). The clonotype was recovered from a woman under 30 who had recovered from COVID-19. The CDR3 sequence is CASSLAGVSGNTIYF. CDR3 in DNA: TGTGCCAGCAGCTTAGCAGGGGTCTCTGGAAACACCATATATTTT.